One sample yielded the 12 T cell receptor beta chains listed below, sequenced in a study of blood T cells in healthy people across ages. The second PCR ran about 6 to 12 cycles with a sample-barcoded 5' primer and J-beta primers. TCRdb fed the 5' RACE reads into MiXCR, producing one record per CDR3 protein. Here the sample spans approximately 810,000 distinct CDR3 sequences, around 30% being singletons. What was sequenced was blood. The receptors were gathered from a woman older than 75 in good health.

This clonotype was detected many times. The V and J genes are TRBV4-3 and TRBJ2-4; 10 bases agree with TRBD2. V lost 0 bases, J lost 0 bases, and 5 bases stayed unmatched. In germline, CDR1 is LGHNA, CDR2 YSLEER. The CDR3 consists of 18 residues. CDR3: CASSQDSLAGVAKNIQYF. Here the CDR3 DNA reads TGCGCCAGCAGCCAAGATTCCCTAGCGGGGGTAGCCAAAAACATTCAGTACTTC.

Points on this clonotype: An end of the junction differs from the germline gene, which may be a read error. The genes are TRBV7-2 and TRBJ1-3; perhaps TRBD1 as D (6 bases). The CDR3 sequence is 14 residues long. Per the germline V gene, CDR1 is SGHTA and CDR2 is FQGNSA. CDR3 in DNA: TGTGCCAGCAGCTTGGGACAACCTGGAAGCACCATATATTTT. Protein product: CASSLGQPGSTIYF.

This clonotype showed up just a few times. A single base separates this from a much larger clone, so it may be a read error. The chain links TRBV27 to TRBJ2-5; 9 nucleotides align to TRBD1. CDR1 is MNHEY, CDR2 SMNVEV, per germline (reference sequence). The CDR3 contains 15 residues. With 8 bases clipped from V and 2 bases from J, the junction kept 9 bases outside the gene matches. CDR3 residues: CASCQLGTGQETQYF. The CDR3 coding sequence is TGTGCCAGCTGTCAGTTGGGGACAGGGCAAGAGACCCAGTACTTC.

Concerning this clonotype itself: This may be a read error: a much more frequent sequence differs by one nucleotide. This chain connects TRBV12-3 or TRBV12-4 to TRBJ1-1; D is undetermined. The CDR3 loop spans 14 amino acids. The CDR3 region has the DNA TGTGCCAGCAGTTTAGAGCAAATGAACACTGGAGCTTTCTTT. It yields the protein CASSLEQMNTGAFF.

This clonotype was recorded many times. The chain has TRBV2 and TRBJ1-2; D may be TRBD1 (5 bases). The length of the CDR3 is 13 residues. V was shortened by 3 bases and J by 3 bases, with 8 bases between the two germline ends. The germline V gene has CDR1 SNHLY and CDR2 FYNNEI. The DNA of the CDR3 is TGTGCCAGCAGTGACCAGGGAGACTATGGCTACACCTTC. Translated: CASSDQGDYGYTF.

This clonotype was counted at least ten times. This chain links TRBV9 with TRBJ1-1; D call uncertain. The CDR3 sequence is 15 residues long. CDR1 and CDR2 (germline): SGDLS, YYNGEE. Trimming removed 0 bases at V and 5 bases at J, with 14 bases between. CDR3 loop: CASSVGDTKRTEAFF. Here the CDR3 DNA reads TGTGCCAGCAGCGTAGGAGACACGAAGAGGACTGAAGCTTTCTTT.

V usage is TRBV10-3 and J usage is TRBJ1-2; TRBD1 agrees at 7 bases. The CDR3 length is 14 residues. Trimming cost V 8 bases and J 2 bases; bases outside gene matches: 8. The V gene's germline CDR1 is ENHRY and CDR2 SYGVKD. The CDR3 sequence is CAIGQGQINYGYTF. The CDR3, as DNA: TGTGCCATCGGTCAGGGACAGATAAACTATGGCTACACCTTC.

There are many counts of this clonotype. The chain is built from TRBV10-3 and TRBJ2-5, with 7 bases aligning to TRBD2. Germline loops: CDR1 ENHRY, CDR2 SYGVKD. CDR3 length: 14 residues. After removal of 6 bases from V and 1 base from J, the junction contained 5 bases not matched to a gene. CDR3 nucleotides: TGTGCCATCAGCGAGACTAGCCCCCAAGAGACCCAGTACTTC. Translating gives CAISETSPQETQYF.

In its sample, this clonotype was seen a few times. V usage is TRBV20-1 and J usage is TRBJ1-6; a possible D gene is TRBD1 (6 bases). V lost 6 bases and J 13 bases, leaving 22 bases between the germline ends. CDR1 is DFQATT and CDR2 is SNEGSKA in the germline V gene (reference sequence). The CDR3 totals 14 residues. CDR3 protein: CSARTARGLYPLHF. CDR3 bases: TGCAGTGCACGGACAGCAAGGGGTTTATATCCCCTCCACTTT.

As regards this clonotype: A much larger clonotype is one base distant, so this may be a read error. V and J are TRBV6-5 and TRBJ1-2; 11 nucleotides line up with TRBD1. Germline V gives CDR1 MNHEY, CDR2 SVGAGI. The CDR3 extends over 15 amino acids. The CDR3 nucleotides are TGTGCCGGCAGTTACTCGAGGACAGGGGGCCATGGCTACACCTTC. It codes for CAGSYSRTGGHGYTF.

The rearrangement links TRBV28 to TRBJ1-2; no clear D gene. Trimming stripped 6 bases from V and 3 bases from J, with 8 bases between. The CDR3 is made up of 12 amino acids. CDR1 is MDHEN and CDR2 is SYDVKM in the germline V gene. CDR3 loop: CASSYQYYGYTF. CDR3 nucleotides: TGTGCCAGCAGCTACCAATACTATGGCTACACCTTC.

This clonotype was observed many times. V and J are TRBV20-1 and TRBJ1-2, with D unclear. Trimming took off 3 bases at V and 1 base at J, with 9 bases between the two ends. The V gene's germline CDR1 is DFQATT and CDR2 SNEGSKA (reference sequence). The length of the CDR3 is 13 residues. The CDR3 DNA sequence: TGCAGTGCTAGCTTATCATATAACTATGGCTACACCTTC. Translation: CSASLSYNYGYTF.